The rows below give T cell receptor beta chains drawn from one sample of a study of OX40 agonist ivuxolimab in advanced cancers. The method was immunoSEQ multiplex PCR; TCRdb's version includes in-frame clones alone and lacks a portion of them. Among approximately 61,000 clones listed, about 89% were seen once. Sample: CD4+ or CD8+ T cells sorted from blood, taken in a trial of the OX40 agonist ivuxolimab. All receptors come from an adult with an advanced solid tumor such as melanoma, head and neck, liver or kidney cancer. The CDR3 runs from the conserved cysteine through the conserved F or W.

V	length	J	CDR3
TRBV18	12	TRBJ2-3	CASSPSTDTQYF
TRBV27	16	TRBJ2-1	CASSWTRPGGGGEQFF
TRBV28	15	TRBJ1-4	CASSSDGATNEKLFF
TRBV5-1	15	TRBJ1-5	CASSLAGYSNQPQHF
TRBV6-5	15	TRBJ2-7	CASSSLTDETYEQYF
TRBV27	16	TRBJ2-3	CASSSRLAGVPDTQYF
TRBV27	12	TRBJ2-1	CASRTGVGEQFF
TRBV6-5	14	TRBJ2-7	CASSYGGEDYEQYF
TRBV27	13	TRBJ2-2	CASSFGRAGELFF
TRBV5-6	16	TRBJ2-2	CASSLYAEGYTGELFF
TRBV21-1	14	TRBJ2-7	CASSKGTDSYEQYF
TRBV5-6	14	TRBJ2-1	CASSTRWGRNEQFF
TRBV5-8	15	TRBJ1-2	CASSPWTGAPLSGTF
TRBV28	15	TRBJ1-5	CASSLYREINQPQHF
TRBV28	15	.	CASSSSSGDSYEQYF